The 22 T cell receptor beta chains presented below share a single source sample, sequenced in a study of cytomegalovirus exposure and HLA in healthy donors. 60 Vbeta and 13 Jbeta primers were used in PCR. Clones were read by immunoSEQ multiplex PCR, and TCRdb kept only the in-frame ones, dropping some. This table holds about 140,000 clones, around three quarters found once. Source material: PBMCs. The origin of the receptors is a woman aged 35 to 49 in good health and CMV-seropositive.

This chain links TRBV7-2 with TRBJ2-3; 8 nucleotides agree with TRBD1. Germline CDR1 SGHTA, CDR2 FQGNSA. The CDR3 length is 15 residues. Trimming took 2 bases from V and 4 from J; bases not matched to a gene: 5. The CDR3 is CASSLQGAYADTQYF. In nucleotides, the CDR3 is TGTGCCAGCAGCTTACAGGGGGCCTACGCAGATACGCAGTATTTT. The full variable domain, rest sourced from reference TRBV7-2 and TRBJ2-3, is GAGVSQSPSNKVTEKGKDVELRCDPISGHTALYWYRQSLGQGLEFLIYFQGNSAPDKSGLPSDRFSAERTGGSVSTLTIQRTQQEDSAVYLCASSLQGAYADTQYFGPGTRLTVL.

The chain couples TRBV14 to TRBJ2-3; the D is unclear. The CDR3 is 12 residues long. Germline loops: CDR1 SGHDN, CDR2 FVKESK. V gave up 6 bases and J gave up 1 base, with 5 bases separating them. The CDR3 loop is CASSPGTDTQYF. CDR3 in DNA: TGTGCCAGCAGTCCAGGCACAGATACGCAGTATTTT.

V is TRBV18 and J is TRBJ2-7; 11 positions agree with TRBD2. In germline, CDR1 is KGHSH, CDR2 LQKENI. CDR3 length: 18 amino acids. With V trimmed by 3 bases and J by 1 base, 11 bases remained unmatched. In DNA, the CDR3 is TGTGCCAGCTCACCCCAAGACATAGCTAGCGGGAGGTCCTACGAGCAGTACTTC. Amino acids: CASSPQDIASGRSYEQYF.

J is TRBJ2-5 and V is TRBV19, with 14 bases that match TRBD2. Germline V gives CDR1 LNHDA, CDR2 SQIVND (reference sequence). V lost 4 bases and J lost 4; bases outside the gene matches: 11. The length of the CDR3 is 18 residues. The CDR3 protein is CASSTGLAGGKVGETQYF. In DNA, the CDR3 is TGTGCCAGTAGTACCGGACTAGCGGGAGGTAAAGTGGGAGAGACCCAGTACTTC.

The chain couples TRBV2 to TRBJ1-2; 7 nucleotides agree with TRBD1. J lost 4 bases, V lost 5 bases, and 7 bases had no gene match. Germline-derived CDR1 and CDR2 are SNHLY and FYNNEI. The CDR3 is 14 amino acids. CDR3: CASSPGTVPYGYTF. The CDR3 nucleotides read TGTGCCAGCAGTCCCGGGACAGTCCCCTATGGCTACACCTTC.

The chain combines TRBV18 with TRBJ2-3; D uncertain. CDR1 and CDR2 (germline): KGHSH, LQKENI. V lost 5 bases and J 3 bases, leaving 9 bases between the germline ends. The CDR3 has 13 amino acids. In nucleotides, the CDR3 is TGTGCCAGCTCATACGAACAGACAGATACGCAGTATTTT. It is translated as CASSYEQTDTQYF.

J is TRBJ1-1 and V is TRBV29-1; 8 bases are shared with TRBD1. V lost 1 base to trimming and J lost 4 bases; unmatched junction nucleotides: 5. The CDR3 consists of 14 residues. Germline values: CDR1 SQVTM, CDR2 ANQGSEA. This CDR3 is CSVEVNTGGTEAFF. The CDR3 coding sequence is TGCAGCGTTGAAGTTAATACAGGGGGCACTGAAGCTTTCTTT. Variable domain in full (rest from reference TRBV29-1 and TRBJ1-1): SAVISQKPSRDICQRGTSLTIQCQVDSQVTMMFWYRQQPGQSLTLIATANQGSEATYESGFVIDKFPISRPNLTFSTLTVSNMSPEDSSIYLCSVEVNTGGTEAFFGQGTRLTVV.

V gene TRBV6-6 combines with J gene TRBJ2-1, with D perhaps TRBD1 (6 bases). V was pared by 5 bases and J by 12 bases, with 23 bases between. CDR1 and CDR2 (germline): MNHNY, SVGAGI (reference sequence). CDR3 length equals 15 residues. The CDR3 sequence: CASSGRDILLGGQFF. In DNA, the CDR3 is TGTGCCAGCAGTGGTCGGGACATTTTATTAGGTGGGCAGTTCTTC.

The rearrangement uses TRBV10-3 and TRBJ1-4; tentatively, D is TRBD1 (6 bases). This CDR3 has 15 residues. From germline, CDR1 is ENHRY and CDR2 SYGVKD. V shed 6 bases and J shed 2 bases, with 13 bases lying between them. CDR3 sequence: CAISESRGTNEKLFF. As DNA, the CDR3 is TGTGCCATCAGCGAAAGCAGGGGCACTAATGAAAAACTGTTTTTT.

The chain joins TRBV6-5 to TRBJ1-2; 9 bases map to TRBD1. CDR1 is MNHEY and CDR2 is SVGAGI in the germline V gene. CDR3 length: 14 amino acids. The V gene end was trimmed by 8 bases and the J gene end by 8 bases; junction bases not matched to a gene: 12. The CDR3 DNA follows: TGTGCCAGCGTCCCGGGACAGGGTTTGAGGGGCTACACCTTC. Translation: CASVPGQGLRGYTF.

The chain employs TRBV9 and TRBJ2-2, with TRBD1 matching over 7 bases. V trimming: 2 bases; J trimming: 6 bases; junction bases outside the gene matches: 10. Germline assignment: CDR1 SGDLS and CDR2 YYNGEE. This CDR3 comprises 16 residues. The CDR3 DNA sequence: TGTGCCAGCAGCGTCGGACAGGCGCCCCGGGCCGGGGAGCTGTTTTTT. Translated, it gives CASSVGQAPRAGELFF.

The V call is TRBV5-1, the J call TRBJ1-1; D is perhaps TRBD1 (5 bases). The CDR3 length is 13 residues. V was clipped by 4 bases and J by 4 bases, with 11 bases between them. Germline V gene lookup returns CDR1 SGHRS and CDR2 YFSETQ. The CDR3 coding sequence is TGCGCCAGCAGCCGACAGTTGAGCACTGAAGCTTTCTTT. Translation: CASSRQLSTEAFF.

The genes are TRBV6-1 and TRBJ1-2, with D tentatively TRBD1 (5 bases). V was cut by 10 bases and J by 0 bases, with 18 bases left in between. The length of the CDR3 is 15 residues. Germline V gene lookup returns CDR1 MNHNS and CDR2 SASEGT. The CDR3 reads CATTGGQGANYGYTF. The DNA of the CDR3 is TGTGCCACCACGGGAGGCCAGGGTGCTAACTATGGCTACACCTTC.

This chain uses TRBV28 with TRBJ1-5; 7 bases are shared with TRBD1. The V and J ends lost 4 bases and 5 bases, in that order; junction bases with no gene match: 8. Germline lookup yields CDR1 MDHEN and CDR2 SYDVKM. This CDR3 is 15 amino acids long. CDR3: CASSSLVDRDQPQHF. CDR3 bases: TGTGCCAGCAGTTCTCTGGTCGACAGGGATCAGCCCCAGCATTTT.

The rearrangement uses TRBV5-4 and TRBJ1-2, with 7 bases that match TRBD1. This CDR3 comprises 14 residues. Germline V gene data show CDR1 as SGHNT and CDR2 as YYREEE (reference sequence). The V and J ends lost 3 bases and 4 bases, in that order; junction bases with no gene match: 6. CDR3 amino acids: CASSSGGQRYGYTF. CDR3 DNA: TGTGCCAGCAGCTCCGGGGGACAGCGCTATGGCTACACCTTC. The variable domain in full, with the rest retrieved from reference TRBV5-4 and TRBJ1-2, is ETGVTQSPTHLIKTRGQQVTLRCSSQSGHNTVSWYQQALGQGPQFIFQYYREEENGRGNFPPRFSGLQFPNYSSELNVNALELDDSALYLCASSSGGQRYGYTFGSGTRLTVV.

CDR3 DNA: TGTGCCAGCAGCCTGAACAGGGAGCAGTACTTC. Residues: CASSLNREQYF. This rearrangement joins TRBV5-8 to TRBJ2-7; perhaps TRBD1 as D (5 bases). The germline CDR1 and CDR2 sequences are SGHTS and YDEGEE. V lost 4 bases and J lost 7, with 9 bases in between. The CDR3 consists of 11 residues. Using reference TRBV5-8 and TRBJ2-7 for the parts outside the CDR3, the full variable domain is EAGVTQSPTHLIKTRGQQATLRCSPISGHTSVYWYQQALGLGLQFLLWYDEGEERNRGNFPPRFSGRQFPNYSSELNVNALELEDSALYLCASSLNREQYFGPGTRLTVT.

The chain combines TRBV29-1 with TRBJ1-1, with TRBD1 as a possible D gene (6 bases). Trimming stripped 5 bases from V and 1 base from J, with 14 bases between. This CDR3 has 14 amino acids. CDR1 SQVTM and CDR2 ANQGSEA come from the germline V gene. The CDR3 protein is CSVHPDRRNTEAFF. The CDR3 DNA is TGCAGCGTTCACCCGGACAGAAGGAACACTGAAGCTTTCTTT.

CDR3 nucleotides: TGTGCCAGCTTTGACAGAAACACTGAAGCTTTCTTT. It translates to CASFDRNTEAFF. This chain links TRBV28 with TRBJ1-1, with D possibly TRBD1 on 5 matching bases. Germline CDR1 is MDHEN and CDR2 is SYDVKM. V dropped 8 bases and J dropped 2 bases, with 9 bases sitting between them. This CDR3 region has 12 residues.

This sequence joins TRBV5-1 and TRBJ1-6; tentative D call: TRBD1 (6 bases). The CDR3 is made up of 16 amino acids. In germline, CDR1 is SGHRS, CDR2 YFSETQ. V dropped 2 bases and J dropped 10 bases, with 19 bases sitting between them. CDR3: CASSFAGAQSSSPLHF. CDR3 DNA sequence: TGCGCCAGCAGCTTCGCAGGGGCGCAAAGCAGCTCACCCCTCCACTTT.

The chain carries TRBV29-1 and TRBJ1-2; TRBD1 aligns across 11 bases. Per the germline V gene, CDR1 is SQVTM and CDR2 is ANQGSEA. J was trimmed by 4 bases and V by 6 bases; bases with no gene match: 1. The length of the CDR3 is 12 residues. CDR3 coding DNA: TGCAGCGTGGGGACAGGGGGCTATGGCTACACCTTC. Its translation is CSVGTGGYGYTF.

This chain connects TRBV1 to TRBJ2-3; the D segment call TRBD1 is taken from the table without a DNA check. TRBV1 has pseudogene status. This CDR3 has 12 residues. The CDR3 sequence: CTPSWPGGTQYF. CDR3 DNA: TGCACCCCCTCTTGGCCAGGGGGTACGCAGTATTTT.

The CDR3 here is CASSPSTGGNIREQFF. CDR3 DNA sequence: TGTGCCAGCAGCCCGTCGACGGGAGGGAATATAAGAGAGCAGTTCTTC. The chain joins TRBV6-6 to TRBJ2-1; 8 bases map to TRBD2. V lost 6 bases and J lost 10; bases outside the gene matches: 17. The CDR3 extends over 16 amino acids. The V gene's germline CDR1 is MNHNY and CDR2 SVGAGI (reference sequence).